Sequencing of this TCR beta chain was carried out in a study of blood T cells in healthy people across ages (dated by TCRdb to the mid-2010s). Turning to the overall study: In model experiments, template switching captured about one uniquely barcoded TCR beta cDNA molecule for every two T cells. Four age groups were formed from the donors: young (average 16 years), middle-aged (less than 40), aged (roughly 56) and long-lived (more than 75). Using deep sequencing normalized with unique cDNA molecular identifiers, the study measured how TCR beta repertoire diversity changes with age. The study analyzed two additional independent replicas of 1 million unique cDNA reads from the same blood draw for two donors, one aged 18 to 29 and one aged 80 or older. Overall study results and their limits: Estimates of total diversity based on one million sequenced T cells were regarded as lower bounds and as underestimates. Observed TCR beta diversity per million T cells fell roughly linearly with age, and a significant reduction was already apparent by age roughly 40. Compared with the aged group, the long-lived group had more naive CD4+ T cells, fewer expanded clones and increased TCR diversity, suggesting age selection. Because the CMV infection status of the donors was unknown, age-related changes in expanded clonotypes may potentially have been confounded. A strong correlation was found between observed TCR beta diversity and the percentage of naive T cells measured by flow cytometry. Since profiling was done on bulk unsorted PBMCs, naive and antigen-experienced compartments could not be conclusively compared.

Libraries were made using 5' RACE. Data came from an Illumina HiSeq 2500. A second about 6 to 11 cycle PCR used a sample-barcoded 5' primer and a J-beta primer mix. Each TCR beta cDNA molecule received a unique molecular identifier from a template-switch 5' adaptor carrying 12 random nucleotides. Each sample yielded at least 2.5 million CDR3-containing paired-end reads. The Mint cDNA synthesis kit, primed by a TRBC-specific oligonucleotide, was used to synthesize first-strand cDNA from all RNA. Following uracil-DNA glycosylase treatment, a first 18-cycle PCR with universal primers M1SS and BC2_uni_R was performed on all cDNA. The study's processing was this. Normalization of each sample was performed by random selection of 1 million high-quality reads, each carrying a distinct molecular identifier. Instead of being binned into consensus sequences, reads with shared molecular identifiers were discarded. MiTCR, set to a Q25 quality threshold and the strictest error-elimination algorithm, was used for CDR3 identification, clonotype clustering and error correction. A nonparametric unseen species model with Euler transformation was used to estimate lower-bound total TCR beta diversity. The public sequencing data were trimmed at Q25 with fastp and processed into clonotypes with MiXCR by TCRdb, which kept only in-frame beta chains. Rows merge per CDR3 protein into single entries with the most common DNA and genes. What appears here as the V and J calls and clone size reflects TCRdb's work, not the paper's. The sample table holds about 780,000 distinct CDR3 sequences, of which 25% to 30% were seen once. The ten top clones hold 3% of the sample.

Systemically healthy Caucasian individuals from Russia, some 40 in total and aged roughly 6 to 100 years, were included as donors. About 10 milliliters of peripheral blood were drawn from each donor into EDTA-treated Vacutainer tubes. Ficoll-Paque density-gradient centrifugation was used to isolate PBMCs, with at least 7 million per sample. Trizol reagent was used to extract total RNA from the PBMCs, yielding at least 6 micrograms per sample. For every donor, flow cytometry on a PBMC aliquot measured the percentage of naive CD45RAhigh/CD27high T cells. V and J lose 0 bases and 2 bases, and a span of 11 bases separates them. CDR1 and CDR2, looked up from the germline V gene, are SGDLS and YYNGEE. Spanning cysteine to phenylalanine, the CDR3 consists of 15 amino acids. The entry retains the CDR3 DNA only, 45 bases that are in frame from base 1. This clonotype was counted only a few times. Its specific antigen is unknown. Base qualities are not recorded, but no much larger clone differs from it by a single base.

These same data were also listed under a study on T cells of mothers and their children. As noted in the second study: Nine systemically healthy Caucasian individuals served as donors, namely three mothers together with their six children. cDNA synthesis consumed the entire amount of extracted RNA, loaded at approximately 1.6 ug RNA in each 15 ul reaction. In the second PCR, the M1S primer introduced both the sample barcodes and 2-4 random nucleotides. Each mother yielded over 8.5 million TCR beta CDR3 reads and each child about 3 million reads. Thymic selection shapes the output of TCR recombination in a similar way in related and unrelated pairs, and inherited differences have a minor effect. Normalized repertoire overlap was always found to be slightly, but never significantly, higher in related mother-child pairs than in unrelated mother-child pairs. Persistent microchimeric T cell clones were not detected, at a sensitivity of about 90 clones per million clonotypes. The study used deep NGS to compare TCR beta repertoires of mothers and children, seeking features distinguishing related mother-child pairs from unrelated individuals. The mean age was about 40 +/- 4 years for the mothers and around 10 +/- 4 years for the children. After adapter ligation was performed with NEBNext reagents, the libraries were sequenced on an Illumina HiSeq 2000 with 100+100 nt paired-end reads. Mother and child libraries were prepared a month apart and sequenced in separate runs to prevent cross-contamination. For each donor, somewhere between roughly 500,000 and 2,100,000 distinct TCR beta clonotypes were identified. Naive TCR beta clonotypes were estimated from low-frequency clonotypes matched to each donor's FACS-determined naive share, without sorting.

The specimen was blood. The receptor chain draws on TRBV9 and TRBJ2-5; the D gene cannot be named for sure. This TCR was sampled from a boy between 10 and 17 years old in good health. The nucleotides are TGTGCCAGCAGCGTAGAAGCGCGGTTACAAGAGACCCAGTACTTC. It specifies CASSVEARLQETQYF.